A selection of T cell receptor beta chains follows, all from one sample in a study of Graves' ophthalmopathy and Graves' hyperthyroidism. TCRdb re-derived calls from the multiplex PCR reads in MiXCR, one entry per CDR3 protein. The repertoire has hundreds of thousands of distinct CDR3 sequences, around a fifth of them found once; the top ten carry around 45%. What was sequenced was peripheral blood. These receptors originate from a woman in her forties or fifties with Graves' ophthalmopathy. CDR3s include the opening cysteine and the closing phenylalanine or tryptophan. A D gene is named only where the DNA matches it firmly. Only some rows state a clone size, as once, few, many or a class for expanded clones.

J gene: TRBJ2-2
D gene: TRBD2
V gene: TRBV27
clone size: many
CDR3 DNA: TGTGCCAGCACACTCCGACTAGCAAGCGGGGAGCTGTTTTTT
CDR3 protein: CASTLRLASGELFF

J gene: TRBJ1-2
D gene: NA
V gene: TRBV7-2
clone size: NA
CDR3 DNA: TGTGCCAGCGGACGTTACTATGGCTACACCTTC
CDR3 protein: CASGRYYGYTF

J gene: TRBJ1-5
D gene: NA
V gene: TRBV6-2/TRBV6-3
clone size: NA
CDR3 DNA: TGTGCCAGCAGGGCACAGGGCGGAGGCAATCAGCCCCAGCATTTT
CDR3 protein: CASRAQGGGNQPQHF

J gene: TRBJ2-2
D gene: NA
V gene: TRBV12-3/TRBV12-4
clone size: NA
CDR3 DNA: TGTGCCAGCAGTTCAGGGGCGGACACCGGGGAGCTGTTTTTT
CDR3 protein: CASSSGADTGELFF

J gene: TRBJ1-3
D gene: TRBD1
V gene: TRBV2
clone size: many
CDR3 DNA: TGTGCCAGCAGTGGGGACAGGGGATTCGGAAACACCATATATTTT
CDR3 protein: CASSGDRGFGNTIYF

J gene: TRBJ2-7
D gene: NA
V gene: TRBV18
clone size: many
CDR3 DNA: TGTGCCAGCTCCCCGGCCAGGGGTGTCGAGCAGTACTTC
CDR3 protein: CASSPARGVEQYF

J gene: TRBJ1-1
D gene: NA
V gene: TRBV6-1
clone size: many
CDR3 DNA: TGTGCCAGCAGTGAAGCGCGGGGAGGTGCTGAAGCTTTCTTT
CDR3 protein: CASSEARGGAEAFF

J gene: TRBJ2-7
D gene: NA
V gene: TRBV10-3
clone size: few
CDR3 DNA: TGTGCCATCAACCCCGCGGGCGGAGGTTCCTACGAGCAGTACTTC
CDR3 protein: CAINPAGGGSYEQYF

J gene: TRBJ1-5
D gene: TRBD1
V gene: TRBV6-2/TRBV6-3
clone size: NA
CDR3 DNA: TGTGCCAGCAGTTATGGCGTGACGGGACAGGGGGCGAATCAGCCCCAGCATTTT
CDR3 protein: CASSYGVTGQGANQPQHF

J gene: TRBJ2-4
D gene: TRBD1
V gene: TRBV15
clone size: many
CDR3 DNA: TGTGCCACCAGCAGAGATTACGAGGGGGCTGTGAACATTCAGTACTTC
CDR3 protein: CATSRDYEGAVNIQYF

J gene: TRBJ1-2
D gene: NA
V gene: TRBV15
clone size: many
CDR3 DNA: TGTGCCACCAGCAGGGACATTGCTAACTATGGCTACACCTTC
CDR3 protein: CATSRDIANYGYTF

J gene: TRBJ2-7
D gene: NA
V gene: TRBV5-6
clone size: many
CDR3 DNA: TGTGCCAGCAGCTTCGAGGGCGGAATCTACGAGCAGTACTTC
CDR3 protein: CASSFEGGIYEQYF

J gene: TRBJ2-5
D gene: NA
V gene: TRBV28
clone size: many
CDR3 DNA: TGTGCCAGCAGTTTGGCGCGGGGACAGAGGGAGACCCAGTACTTC
CDR3 protein: CASSLARGQRETQYF

J gene: TRBJ2-7
D gene: NA
V gene: TRBV2
clone size: NA
CDR3 DNA: TGTGCCAGCAGTCATGACCCCGCGGGCTCCTACGAGCAGTACTTC
CDR3 protein: CASSHDPAGSYEQYF

J gene: TRBJ2-2
D gene: NA
V gene: TRBV30
clone size: many
CDR3 DNA: TGTGCCTGGAGTCGACGTATGACCGGGGAGCTGTTTTTT
CDR3 protein: CAWSRRMTGELFF

J gene: TRBJ1-1
D gene: NA
V gene: TRBV5-1
clone size: many
CDR3 DNA: TGCGCCAGCAGCGTTGCTTCAAACACTGAAGCTTTCTTT
CDR3 protein: CASSVASNTEAFF

J gene: TRBJ1-2
D gene: NA
V gene: TRBV6-1
clone size: many
CDR3 DNA: TGTGCCAGCACCAGGACGGAACTCTATGGCTACACCTTC
CDR3 protein: CASTRTELYGYTF

J gene: TRBJ2-6
D gene: NA
V gene: TRBV24-1
clone size: many
CDR3 DNA: TGTGCCACCAGTGACCCGGGTCGTCCCAGCTCTGGGGCCAACGTCCTGACTTTC
CDR3 protein: CATSDPGRPSSGANVLTF

J gene: TRBJ2-7
D gene: NA
V gene: TRBV20-1
clone size: many
CDR3 DNA: TGCAGTGCTACCCAGGACACGACGGACTACGAGCAGTACTTC
CDR3 protein: CSATQDTTDYEQYF

J gene: TRBJ2-7
D gene: NA
V gene: TRBV15
clone size: NA
CDR3 DNA: TGTGCCACCAGCATGAGCACTTACTACGAGCAGTACTTC
CDR3 protein: CATSMSTYYEQYF

J gene: TRBJ1-3
D gene: NA
V gene: TRBV5-6
clone size: many
CDR3 DNA: TGTGCCAGCAGTTTTCGCTCCGCCAACAGAGGAAACACCATATATTTT
CDR3 protein: CASSFRSANRGNTIYF

J gene: TRBJ1-5
D gene: NA
V gene: TRBV28
clone size: few
CDR3 DNA: TGTGCCAGCAGTTTAAACCTTGATCAGCCCCAGCATTTT
CDR3 protein: CASSLNLDQPQHF

J gene: TRBJ2-5
D gene: NA
V gene: TRBV9
clone size: many
CDR3 DNA: TGTGCCAGCAGCGTCGGGGGGCTTTCGGAAGAGACCCAGTACTTC
CDR3 protein: CASSVGGLSEETQYF

J gene: TRBJ2-6
D gene: TRBD2
V gene: TRBV29-1
clone size: many
CDR3 DNA: TGCAGCGCCAGCGGACTAGCGGTCTCTGGGGCCAACGTCCTGACTTTC
CDR3 protein: CSASGLAVSGANVLTF

J gene: TRBJ1-5
D gene: TRBD1
V gene: TRBV27
clone size: NA
CDR3 DNA: TGTGCCAGCAGTGAAGTGACAGGGGGCGGTCAGCCCCAGCATTTT
CDR3 protein: CASSEVTGGGQPQHF

J gene: TRBJ2-6
D gene: NA
V gene: TRBV2
clone size: NA
CDR3 DNA: TGTGCCAGCAGTTTGAGGACAGTGGGCTCTGGGGCCAACGTCCTGACTTTC
CDR3 protein: CASSLRTVGSGANVLTF

J gene: TRBJ2-2
D gene: NA
V gene: TRBV7-8
clone size: many
CDR3 DNA: TGTGCCAGCAGTTTAGGACTCCTCTACACCGGGGAGCTGTTTTTT
CDR3 protein: CASSLGLLYTGELFF

J gene: TRBJ1-3
D gene: TRBD1
V gene: TRBV27
clone size: many
CDR3 DNA: TGTGCCAGCAGCCCGACAGGGAATGGCCCTGGAAACACCATATATTTT
CDR3 protein: CASSPTGNGPGNTIYF

J gene: TRBJ2-7
D gene: TRBD1
V gene: TRBV6-1
clone size: NA
CDR3 DNA: TGTGCCAGCAGTACCCGGGACAGGTCATACGAGCAGTACTTC
CDR3 protein: CASSTRDRSYEQYF

J gene: TRBJ1-5
D gene: NA
V gene: TRBV6-2/TRBV6-3
clone size: many
CDR3 DNA: TGTGCCAGCAGGCGGGCCCAGGGGTTGGGCAATCAGCCCCAGCATTTT
CDR3 protein: CASRRAQGLGNQPQHF

J gene: TRBJ2-7
D gene: NA
V gene: TRBV2
clone size: many
CDR3 DNA: TGTGCCAGCAGTGGGGTAGGGTTATCCTACGAGCAGTACTTC
CDR3 protein: CASSGVGLSYEQYF

J gene: TRBJ2-7
D gene: TRBD2
V gene: TRBV18
clone size: NA
CDR3 DNA: TGTGCCAGCTCCAAACCGATAGCGGGAGCCTCCGAGCAGTACTTC
CDR3 protein: CASSKPIAGASEQYF

J gene: TRBJ2-2
D gene: TRBD1
V gene: TRBV24-1
clone size: many
CDR3 DNA: TGTGCCACCAGTGCCCGCACAGGGGGCGTTGGCACCGGGGAGCTGTTTTTT
CDR3 protein: CATSARTGGVGTGELFF

J gene: TRBJ1-6
D gene: TRBD1
V gene: TRBV5-1
clone size: many
CDR3 DNA: TGCGCCAGCGGTCTGACAGGGGACTCACCCCTCCACTTT
CDR3 protein: CASGLTGDSPLHF

J gene: TRBJ2-5
D gene: NA
V gene: TRBV10-2
clone size: NA
CDR3 DNA: TGCGCCAGCAGATCGGGGGCTCAAGAGACCCAGTACTTC
CDR3 protein: CASRSGAQETQYF

J gene: TRBJ2-5
D gene: TRBD2
V gene: TRBV7-8
clone size: many
CDR3 DNA: TGTGCCAGCAGCTTAATAGCGGGAGGGACCCAAGAGACCCAGTACTTC
CDR3 protein: CASSLIAGGTQETQYF

J gene: TRBJ2-7
D gene: TRBD2
V gene: TRBV7-9
clone size: many
CDR3 DNA: TGTGCCAGCAATCTTCCGGGACTAGCGGGTGGAGAGCAGTACTTC
CDR3 protein: CASNLPGLAGGEQYF